These 18 T cell receptor beta chains were all obtained from the same sample, sequenced in a study of cytomegalovirus exposure and HLA in healthy donors. PCR involved 60 Vbeta and 13 Jbeta primers. Profiled with immunoSEQ multiplex PCR; TCRdb holds only in-frame clones, not every one. Of 150,000 or so clones listed, more than 70% are singletons. The sample was PBMCs. Receptor source: a man aged 35-49 years in good health and CMV-seronegative.

This chain joins TRBV6-5 and TRBJ1-2; D may be TRBD1 (5 bases). CDR3 length equals 14 residues. The V and J ends lost 5 bases and 5 bases respectively, with 15 bases between them. Germline V gives CDR1 MNHEY, CDR2 SVGAGI. In nucleotides, the CDR3 is TGTGCCAGCAGTGAAAGGCCGGGGACTTATGGCTACACCTTC. Amino acid sequence: CASSERPGTYGYTF.

This clone was counted a single time. CDR3 in DNA: TGTGCCAGCATTGAACAGGGTGGGACCGGGGAGCTGTTTTTT. Its translation is CASIEQGGTGELFF. The chain recombines TRBV5-6 with TRBJ2-2; D is possibly TRBD1 (6 bases). CDR3 size: 14 residues. Looked up from germline, CDR1 is SGHDT and CDR2 is YYEEEE. Trimming left V 6 bases short and J 5 bases short, with 14 bases between.

Details on this clone: The conserved final phenylalanine or tryptophan is absent from the CDR3, which likely points to a read error. The V call is TRBV7-6, the J call TRBJ1-5, with 7 bases that match TRBD1. V gave up 5 bases and J gave up 6 bases; unmatched junction bases: 7. CDR3 size: 14 residues. Germline lookup yields CDR1 SGHVS and CDR2 FNYEAQ. The CDR3: CASSQRQGGQPQHL. The CDR3, as DNA: TGTGCCAGCAGCCAGAGACAGGGAGGTCAGCCCCAGCATCTT.

The V call is TRBV6-1, the J call TRBJ2-7; 9 bases map to TRBD1. V shed 7 bases and J 3 bases; nucleotides not matched to a gene: 4. CDR3 length: 13 residues. In germline, CDR1 is MNHNS, CDR2 SASEGT. The CDR3 DNA is TGTGCCAGCACCTCGGGACAGGGCTACGAGCAGTACTTC. Its protein product is CASTSGQGYEQYF.

A single count supports this clone. J is TRBJ2-2 and V is TRBV7-2, with TRBD1 matching 8 bases. Trimming cost V 0 bases and J 5 bases; bases outside gene matches: 5. Germline CDR1 is SGHTA and CDR2 is FQGNSA. This CDR3 contains 16 residues. CDR3 DNA sequence: TGTGCCAGCAGCTTAGCGGCAGGGGGCCGAACCGGGGAGCTGTTTTTT. It is translated as CASSLAAGGRTGELFF.

The chain is built from TRBV9 and TRBJ2-7, with a tentative D call TRBD2 (6 bases). V gave up 0 bases and J gave up 6 bases, with 22 bases separating them. Germline loops: CDR1 SGDLS, CDR2 YYNGEE. This CDR3 has 17 amino acids. This chain's CDR3 is CASSVAGGAMGSSEQYF. The CDR3 nucleotides are TGTGCCAGCAGCGTAGCGGGCGGGGCTATGGGATCGAGCGAGCAGTACTTC.

CDR3 loop: CASSGQLAGGPKGETQYF. CDR3 in DNA: TGTGCCAGCAGCGGACAACTAGCGGGGGGACCCAAGGGGGAGACCCAGTACTTC. This chain uses TRBV9 with TRBJ2-5, with 12 bases that match TRBD2. V shed 3 bases, J shed 5 bases, and the junction held 14 bases outside the gene matches. The CDR3 contains 18 residues. Per the germline V gene, CDR1 is SGDLS and CDR2 is YYNGEE.

V is TRBV6-6 and J is TRBJ1-1; D is perhaps TRBD1 (5 bases). The CDR3 covers 15 residues. CDR1 is MNHNY and CDR2 is SVGAGI in the germline V gene (reference sequence). The V end was cut by 2 bases, the J end by 5 bases, with 15 bases between. The CDR3 DNA reads TGTGCCAGCAGTTACGGAGGGGTCGGGGAGACTGAAGCTTTCTTT. Protein sequence: CASSYGGVGETEAFF.

The gene calls are TRBV4-3 and TRBJ2-7; 7 bases align to TRBD2. Germline V gives CDR1 LGHNA, CDR2 YSLEER. The CDR3 totals 15 residues. V dropped 0 bases and J dropped 4; count of bases not matched to a gene: 6. CDR3 nucleotides: TGCGCCAGCAGCCAAGACCTAGCCGGGGGGTACGAGCAGTACTTC. It yields the protein CASSQDLAGGYEQYF.

This chain joins TRBV2 and TRBJ1-1, with 7 bases lining up with TRBD1. The V and J ends lost 8 bases and 10 bases, in that order; junction bases with no gene match: 10. This CDR3 contains 12 residues. The germline V gene encodes CDR1 SNHLY and CDR2 FYNNEI. This CDR3 reads CASGGQFRRAFF. CDR3 DNA sequence: TGTGCCAGCGGGGGACAGTTTCGTCGAGCTTTCTTT. The full variable domain, with the rest looked up from reference TRBV2 and TRBJ1-1, is EPEVTQTPSHQVTQMGQEVILRCVPISNHLYFYWYRQILGQKVEFLVSFYNNEISEKSEIFDDQFSVERPDGSNFTLKIRSTKLEDSAMYFCASGGQFRRAFFGQGTRLTVV.

V is TRBV6-5 and J is TRBJ1-6; 7 bases map to TRBD1. From germline, CDR1 is MNHEY and CDR2 SVGAGI. This CDR3 region has 16 residues. The junction had 7 bases not matched to a gene; V was cut back by 4 bases and J by 4 bases. CDR3 protein: CASSSDRDAYNSPLHF. CDR3 coding DNA: TGTGCCAGCAGTTCAGACAGGGACGCTTATAATTCACCCCTCCACTTT.

The chain couples TRBV7-6 to TRBJ1-2; tentative D call: TRBD1 (6 bases). Germline V gene lookup returns CDR1 SGHVS and CDR2 FNYEAQ. With 5 bases removed from V and 7 bases from J, the gap between germline ends came to 20 bases. This CDR3 comprises 15 residues. The DNA for the CDR3 is TGTGCCAGCAGCCTCGGGTCCAAAGACAGGTTTGGCTACACCTTC. It codes for CASSLGSKDRFGYTF.

The chain has TRBV30 and TRBJ1-2, with 9 bases that match TRBD1. This CDR3 is 16 amino acids long. The germline gives CDR1 GTSNPN, CDR2 SVGIG (reference sequence). V shed 2 bases and J 4 bases; nucleotides not matched to a gene: 11. Here the CDR3 DNA reads TGTGCCTGGAGTACAGAAGACAGGGGGACCCCCTATGGCTACACCTTC. Its translation: CAWSTEDRGTPYGYTF.

This sequence joins TRBV9 and TRBJ1-3; D is ambiguous. V was pared by 0 bases and J by 0 bases, with 7 bases between. CDR3 size: 15 residues. Germline lookup yields CDR1 SGDLS and CDR2 YYNGEE. The CDR3 region is CASSVAPSSGNTIYF. The CDR3 bases are TGTGCCAGCAGCGTAGCCCCGAGCTCTGGAAACACCATATATTTT.

The J gene is TRBJ1-1, the V gene TRBV7-7; D is unclear. The CDR3 sequence is 13 residues long. Germline V gene lookup returns CDR1 SSHAT and CDR2 FNYEAQ (reference sequence). V was cut by 5 bases and J by 4 bases, with 11 bases left in between. The CDR3 region has the DNA TGTGCCAGCAGCCAAAACCCGAGCACTGAAGCTTTCTTT. This encodes CASSQNPSTEAFF.

The chain employs TRBV6-6 and TRBJ2-7, with a weak D call TRBD1 (5 bases). CDR1 and CDR2 from the germline V gene are MNHNY and SVGAGI (reference sequence). V lost 5 bases to trimming and J lost 9 bases, with 11 bases between them. The length of the CDR3 is 11 residues. The CDR3 spells CASSDSSLQYF. The CDR3 DNA is TGTGCCAGCAGTGACAGCAGTTTGCAGTACTTC.

V usage is TRBV11-2 and J usage is TRBJ2-3; D not certain. Germline V gene sequence: CDR1 SGHAT, CDR2 FQNNGV. The ends were cut back, 1 base at V and 2 bases at J, with 7 bases in the middle. This CDR3 comprises 14 residues. CDR3 residues: CASSLGVFTDTQYF. The CDR3 DNA follows: TGTGCCAGCAGCTTAGGCGTTTTCACAGATACGCAGTATTTT.

The chain recombines TRBV7-9 with TRBJ1-4; 7 positions match TRBD1. V lost 5 bases to trimming and J lost 13 bases; unmatched junction nucleotides: 10. Germline CDR1 SEHNR, CDR2 FQNEAQ (reference sequence). CDR3 length equals 13 residues. The CDR3 region is CASSTGATRGLFF. In DNA, the CDR3 is TGTGCCAGCAGCACAGGGGCCACCAGGGGACTGTTTTTT.